Sequencing of this TCR beta chain was carried out in a study of OX40 agonist ivuxolimab in advanced cancers. Study-wide results and caveats: At doses 0.1 to 3.0 mg/kg, CD4+ and CD8+ clones expanded. Relative to CD4+, CD8+ T cells held more expanded clones on average.

V was trimmed by 8 bases and J by 0 bases, leaving 10 bases between them. CDR1 is SGHTA and CDR2 is FQGNSA in the germline V gene. The CDR3 has 13 amino acids. This table comes from immunoSEQ multiplex PCR, and its TCRdb copy is limited to in-frame clones, with some not included. In the table there are tens of thousands of clones, 70% to 90% of which are singletons. Blood sampling took place at baseline, cycle 4 day 1, and cycle 7 day 1. Concerning this clone itself: Its antigen remains unidentified.

The TCR sequence derives from an adult with an advanced solid tumor such as melanoma, head and neck, liver or kidney cancer. The gene calls are TRBV7-2 and TRBJ1-1, with D perhaps matching TRBD1 (5 bases). The source was CD4+ or CD8+ T cells sorted from blood, collected in a trial of the OX40 agonist ivuxolimab. CDR3 loop: CASLRGLNTEAFF. The CDR3, as DNA: TGTGCCAGCCTTCGGGGGTTGAACACTGAAGCTTTCTTT.